This TCR beta chain was retrieved from a study of shared clonotypes between healthy human individuals. Study information: The composition of the donors was a couple of women and a few men aged 18 to 49.

Deep-level settings were used for running the assay. Sequencing was performed with immunoSEQ multiplex PCR; in TCRdb, only in-frame clones are kept and a portion is missing. Here the sample spans roughly 760,000 clones, about 74% being singletons. All donors were Caucasian adults living in Nashville, Tennessee. Trimming cost V 6 bases and J 9 bases, with 11 bases left between them. Germline CDR1 and CDR2: MDHEN and SYDVKM. This CDR3 comprises 11 residues. The receptor was derived from a young woman in good health. Sequencing used memory CD4+ T cells sorted from blood. The subset denotes: CD45RA-negative fraction. This chain uses TRBV28 with TRBJ1-1, with a possible D match to TRBD1 (6 bases). The chain's CDR3 is CASSPDRKAFF. CDR3 sequence (DNA): TGTGCCAGCAGCCCCGACAGGAAAGCTTTCTTT.